Below, 23 T cell receptor beta chains from the same sample are listed, as sequenced in a study of blood T cell repertoires in COVID-19. Assay: immunoSEQ multiplex PCR; the TCRdb copy retains only in-frame clones and omits some. The sample lists some 90,000 clones; 65% to 90% were seen once. Sequenced sample: peripheral blood. The source is a man at least 80 years old with active or convalescent COVID-19.

This chain links TRBV23-1 with TRBJ2-1; the match to TRBD2 covers 9 bases. TRBV23-1 is classed as an ORF, of uncertain function. Losses at the gene ends were 2 bases for V and 12 bases for J; bases not matched to a gene: 8. There are 14 residues in the CDR3. CDR3 DNA: TGCGCCAGCAGTCAAAGAAGCGGGGGGTTATGGCAGTTCTTC. Its protein product is CASSQRSGGLWQFF.

The chain combines TRBV6-5 with TRBJ2-3, with 9 bases aligning to TRBD2. V lost 4 bases to trimming and J lost 5 bases; unmatched junction nucleotides: 7. This CDR3 comprises 15 residues. In germline, CDR1 is MNHEY, CDR2 SVGAGI. CDR3 protein: CASSSREGGGDTQYF. CDR3 nucleotides: TGTGCCAGCAGTTCGCGGGAGGGCGGGGGAGATACGCAGTATTTT.

This clone came up a few times. The rearrangement links TRBV7-9 to TRBJ2-1; 10 bases agree with TRBD2. Germline V gene lookup returns CDR1 SEHNR and CDR2 FQNEAQ (reference sequence). J lost 7 bases, V lost 2 bases, and 8 bases had no gene match. The CDR3 totals 16 residues. CDR3 sequence: CASSLRSFSGGNEQFF. CDR3 bases: TGTGCCAGCAGCTTAAGGTCTTTTAGCGGGGGGAATGAGCAGTTCTTC.

The chain couples TRBV3-1 (or the pseudogene TRBV3-2) to TRBJ1-2, with TRBD1 identical over 7 bases. Trimming at V came to 4 bases and at J to 8 bases, leaving 4 bases not matched to a gene. CDR1 is LGHDT and CDR2 is YNNKEL in the germline V gene (reference sequence). The CDR3 contains 12 residues. The CDR3, as DNA: TGTGCCAGCAGCCCTACAGGGGCAGGCTACACCTTC. It yields the protein CASSPTGAGYTF.

The chain recombines TRBV10-3 with TRBJ2-7; D is possibly TRBD1 (6 bases). CDR3 length: 14 amino acids. The V end lost 2 bases, the J end lost 2 bases, and 10 bases lay between the germline ends. CDR1 and CDR2 (germline): ENHRY, SYGVKD. Here the CDR3 DNA reads TGTGCCATCAGTGAGAGGCAGGGGACCTACGAGCAGTACTTC. Amino acid sequence: CAISERQGTYEQYF.

This clone occurred a few times. CDR3 residues: CANRSGNYEQYF. The DNA for the CDR3 is TGCGCCAACCGTTCGGGTAACTACGAGCAGTACTTC. V usage is TRBV5-1 and J usage is TRBJ2-7; no firm D call. In germline, CDR1 is SGHRS, CDR2 YFSETQ. This CDR3 contains 12 residues. Trimming took 9 bases from V and 3 from J, leaving 13 bases between them.

The chain carries TRBV6-5 and TRBJ2-7; 9 positions match TRBD1. CDR1 is MNHEY and CDR2 is SVGAGI in the germline V gene. CDR3 length equals 14 residues. Trimming cost V 7 bases and J 0 bases; bases outside gene matches: 4. This chain's CDR3 is CASIRDRASYEQYF. The CDR3 nucleotides are TGTGCCAGCATCCGGGACAGGGCCTCCTACGAGCAGTACTTC.

The chain carries TRBV11-2 and TRBJ1-6, with TRBD1 as a possible D gene (6 bases). In germline, CDR1 is SGHAT, CDR2 FQNNGV. The CDR3 has 14 residues. V lost 2 bases and J lost 9, with 11 bases in between. The CDR3 DNA follows: TGTGCCAGCAGCTTATCTGTAGGGGGTTCACCCCTCCACTTT. Translation: CASSLSVGGSPLHF.

V is TRBV25-1 and J is TRBJ1-2; D is uncertain. CDR1 is MGHDK and CDR2 is SYGVNS in the germline V gene. Trimming cost V 5 bases and J 3 bases, with 10 bases left between them. This CDR3 is 13 amino acids long. Written as DNA, the CDR3 is TGTGCCAGCAGTAAAAACAGCTACTATGGCTACACCTTC. It encodes CASSKNSYYGYTF.

This chain links TRBV4-3 with TRBJ1-1; D gene uncertain. V gave up 0 bases and J gave up 5 bases, with 13 bases separating them. The CDR3 consists of 15 residues. Germline assignment: CDR1 LGHNA and CDR2 YSLEER. For the CDR3, the DNA is TGCGCCAGCAGCCAAGAGACGGGAAGATGGACTGAAGCTTTCTTT. Encoded protein: CASSQETGRWTEAFF.

The V call is TRBV19, the J call TRBJ2-1; 8 bases are shared with TRBD1. This CDR3 comprises 16 residues. Germline trimming cut 3 bases from V and 9 bases from J; bases unmatched to any gene: 13. The germline V gene encodes CDR1 LNHDA and CDR2 SQIVND (reference sequence). DNA for the CDR3: TGTGCCAGTAGTATCGGACAGGGATACTGGCGGGCTGAGCAGTTCTTC. It yields the protein CASSIGQGYWRAEQFF.

The chain carries TRBV3-1 (or the pseudogene TRBV3-2) and TRBJ1-3; D perhaps matches TRBD1 (5 bases). V dropped 0 bases and J dropped 4 bases, with 19 bases sitting between them. There are 18 residues in the CDR3. CDR1 is LGHDT and CDR2 is YNNKEL in the germline V gene (reference sequence). As DNA, the CDR3 is TGTGCCAGCAGCCAAGATCCACCCCTGGTCAGGGTGGGAAACACCATATATTTT. Amino acids: CASSQDPPLVRVGNTIYF.

Regarding this clone: One junction end does not reproduce the germline sequence, and a read error may be involved. This sample includes further DNA sequences coding for the same CDR3. V gene TRBV7-7 combines with J gene TRBJ2-2; no firm D call. Looked up from germline, CDR1 is SSHAT and CDR2 is FNYEAQ (reference sequence). CDR3 length: 14 amino acids. The CDR3 sequence is CASSPRRGTGELFF. CDR3 DNA: TGTGCTAGCAGCCCCCGACGAGGAACCGGGGAGCTGTTTTTT.

Details on this clone: This sample also contains other DNA sequences that code for the same CDR3. The rearrangement uses TRBV2 and TRBJ2-3; 9 bases map to TRBD2. Germline-derived CDR1 and CDR2 are SNHLY and FYNNEI. With 8 bases clipped from V and 1 base from J, the junction kept 1 base outside the gene matches. CDR3 length: 13 amino acids. The CDR3 is CASRLAGTDTQYF. The CDR3 DNA sequence: TGTGCCAGCCGACTAGCGGGCACAGATACGCAGTATTTT.

The rearrangement joins TRBV4-3 to TRBJ2-7; TRBD2 agrees at 16 bases. The CDR3 is made up of 22 amino acids. Germline trimming cut 1 base from V and 2 bases from J; bases unmatched to any gene: 17. CDR1 LGHNA and CDR2 YSLEER come from the germline V gene. The CDR3, as DNA: TGCGCCAGCAGCCAAGTTGCTAGGGGGACTAGCGGGAGGGAGACGGTAGCCTACGAGCAGTACTTC. This encodes CASSQVARGTSGRETVAYEQYF.

V is TRBV7-8 and J is TRBJ2-5; weak D call: TRBD1 (6 bases). Germline-derived CDR1 and CDR2 are SGHVS and FQNEAQ. CDR3 length: 18 amino acids. V lost 5 bases and J lost 5, with 27 bases in between. The CDR3 region is CASSQRDKGRHYGETQYF. CDR3 sequence (DNA): TGTGCCAGCAGCCAAAGGGACAAAGGACGCCACTATGGCGAGACCCAGTACTTC. Using reference TRBV7-8 and TRBJ2-5 for the parts outside the CDR3, the full variable domain is GAGVSQSPRYKVAKRGQDVALRCDPISGHVSLFWYQQALGQGPEFLTYFQNEAQLDKSGLPSDRFFAERPEGSVSTLKIQRTQQEDSAVYLCASSQRDKGRHYGETQYFGPGTRLLVL.

The V call is TRBV12-3 or TRBV12-4, the J call TRBJ2-2; no clear D. The V end was cut by 4 bases, the J end by 4 bases, with 7 bases between. This CDR3 region has 13 residues. The CDR3 reads CASSYSRTGELFF. CDR3 DNA sequence: TGTGCCAGCAGTTATTCCCGCACCGGGGAGCTGTTTTTT.

The genes are TRBV7-2 and TRBJ2-7; 7 bases align to TRBD1. The CDR3 loop spans 14 amino acids. Germline lookup yields CDR1 SGHTA and CDR2 FQGNSA. The V and J ends lost 5 bases and 2 bases, in that order; junction bases with no gene match: 6. CDR3: CASSIRDRAYEQYF. In DNA form, the CDR3 reads TGTGCCAGCAGCATCCGGGACAGAGCCTACGAGCAGTACTTC.

This chain uses TRBV5-1 with TRBJ2-5; a weak D match, TRBD2 (6 bases). V lost 4 bases and J 5 bases, leaving 15 bases between the germline ends. The CDR3 sequence is 14 residues long. Germline loops: CDR1 SGHRS, CDR2 YFSETQ. CDR3 region: CASSPQSGVETQYF. CDR3 DNA sequence: TGCGCCAGCAGCCCCCAATCGGGGGTGGAGACCCAGTACTTC.

The chain has TRBV7-2 and TRBJ2-1, with TRBD2 matching 11 bases. CDR1 and CDR2 from the germline V gene are SGHTA and FQGNSA. The CDR3 consists of 16 residues. The V gene end was trimmed by 4 bases and the J gene end by 4 bases; junction bases not matched to a gene: 6. The CDR3 protein is CASSSLAGGIYNEQFF. DNA for the CDR3: TGTGCCAGCAGCTCCTTAGCGGGAGGGATTTACAATGAGCAGTTCTTC.

J is TRBJ1-6 and V is TRBV4-3, with TRBD1 matching 7 bases. Per the germline V gene, CDR1 is LGHNA and CDR2 is YSLEER. The CDR3 is 14 amino acids. J lost 5 bases, V lost 4 bases, and 2 bases had no gene match. The CDR3 sequence is CASSRDRDNSPLHF. CDR3 bases: TGCGCCAGCAGCCGGGACAGAGATAATTCACCCCTCCACTTT.

The V call is TRBV7-8, the J call TRBJ2-2; TRBD2 matches 12 bases. CDR3 length equals 16 residues. Trimming took 4 bases from V and 5 from J; bases not matched to a gene: 5. Germline CDR1 reads SGHVS; CDR2 reads FQNEAQ. CDR3 region: CASSSGLAGGTGELFF. CDR3 DNA: TGTGCCAGCAGCTCGGGACTAGCGGGCGGGACCGGGGAGCTGTTTTTT. Complete variable domain (other parts from reference TRBV7-8 and TRBJ2-2): GAGVSQSPRYKVAKRGQDVALRCDPISGHVSLFWYQQALGQGPEFLTYFQNEAQLDKSGLPSDRFFAERPEGSVSTLKIQRTQQEDSAVYLCASSSGLAGGTGELFFGEGSRLTVL.

The V gene is TRBV5-1, the J gene TRBJ2-7; 11 nucleotides match TRBD1. V shed 2 bases, J shed 5 bases, and the junction held 6 bases outside the gene matches. The CDR3 sequence is 15 residues long. The germline V gene encodes CDR1 SGHRS and CDR2 YFSETQ. CDR3 protein: CASSFSGQGGNEQYF. In DNA form, the CDR3 reads TGCGCCAGCAGCTTTTCGGGACAGGGGGGTAACGAGCAGTACTTC.